The rows below give T cell receptor beta chains drawn from one sample of a study of blood T cell repertoires in COVID-19. Produced via immunoSEQ multiplex PCR; TCRdb's table is partial and in-frame only. The sample yields 160,000 or so clones, about 86% seen once. The material sequenced was peripheral blood. The receptors were sampled from a woman in her seventies with acute or convalescent COVID-19. The CDR3 runs from the conserved cysteine through the conserved F or W. D genes are given only for firm matches. The size of a clone is reported for some rows only, either as once, few or many, or as a class for expanded clones.

clone size	V gene	J gene	D gene	CDR3 DNA	CDR3 protein
once	TRBV7-2	TRBJ2-7	.	TGTGCCAGCAGCCCCGGTCTAGATGGCTACGAGCAGTACTTC	CASSPGLDGYEQYF
.	TRBV3-1/TRBV3-2	TRBJ2-2	TRBD1	TGTGCCAGCAGCCAAGATAAGGACAGGGGGCCTGACGGGGACACCGGGGAGCTGTTTTTT	CASSQDKDRGPDGDTGELFF
.	TRBV12-3/TRBV12-4	TRBJ2-7	.	TGTGCCAGCAGTCCGACTAGAGGCTACGAGCAGTACTTC	CASSPTRGYEQYF
.	TRBV5-1	TRBJ1-1	.	TGCGCCAGCAGTAATACAGGGAACACTGAAGCTTTCTTT	CASSNTGNTEAFF
once	TRBV2	TRBJ1-2	.	TGTGCCAGCATCAGGGGCCTGAACTATGGCTACACCTTC	CASIRGLNYGYTF
few	TRBV19	TRBJ1-1	.	TGTGCCAGTAGTATCGTTGGGGGCAGACACACTGAAGCTTTCTTT	CASSIVGGRHTEAFF
.	TRBV5-1	TRBJ2-1	.	TGCGCCAGCAGCTTGGAGGCAGGGGTTTGGAATGAGCAGTTCTTC	CASSLEAGVWNEQFF
.	TRBV4-3	TRBJ1-6	.	TGCGCCAGCAGCCAAGAGTGGCAGTATAATTCACCCCTCCACTTT	CASSQEWQYNSPLHF
.	TRBV19	TRBJ2-1	TRBD1	TGTGCCAGTAGTATAGATGGTGAGACAGGGGTCTCCTACAATGAGCAGTTCTTC	CASSIDGETGVSYNEQFF
.	TRBV14	TRBJ1-5	.	TGTGCCAGCAGCCAAGATCGAGGCGGGCCAACCAATCAGCCCCAGCATTTT	CASSQDRGGPTNQPQHF
.	TRBV2	TRBJ2-2	TRBD1	TGTGCCAGCAGGGCGACGGCGGGACAGGGAAACACCGGGGAGCTGTTTTTT	CASRATAGQGNTGELFF
.	TRBV4-3	TRBJ2-3	TRBD2	TGCGCCAGCAGCCAGACCCACCTAGCGGGACGTTACACAGATACGCAGTATTTT	CASSQTHLAGRYTDTQYF
.	TRBV15	TRBJ2-1	TRBD1	TGTGCCACCAGCAGACAACAGGGGGGTGAGCAGTTCTTC	CATSRQQGGEQFF
.	TRBV27	TRBJ2-1	TRBD2	TGTGCCAGCAGTCGAATCCCTAGCGGGAGGAACTCCTACAATGAGCAGTTCTTC	CASSRIPSGRNSYNEQFF
.	TRBV10-2	TRBJ2-5	.	TGCGCCAGCAGGAGCGGACTCGAGACCCAGTACTTC	CASRSGLETQYF
.	TRBV2	TRBJ1-6	.	TGTGCCAGCAGTACCACAGGGTTTCATTCACCCCTCCACTTT	CASSTTGFHSPLHF